These 6 T cell receptor beta chains were sequenced from one sample in a study of cytomegalovirus exposure and HLA in healthy donors (dated by TCRdb to about 2017). Library generation was performed with the immunoSEQ multiplex PCR assay. For the multiplex PCR, a mixture combining 60 forward primers for TCR Vbeta segments and 13 reverse primers for TCR Jbeta segments was used. The clones in this table, taken by TCRdb from immuneACCESS, are in-frame only. Not every clone is retained; where verified, under half of the shortfall comes from an unresolved V gene, and the cause of the rest is unknown. The sample table holds some 150,000 clones, of which almost 85% were seen once. The top ten clones comprise 1.5% to 2% of the sample. Sequenced: PBMCs. The source is a woman between 40 and 50 years old in good health and CMV-seronegative.

The V gene is TRBV6-5, the J gene TRBJ1-1, with 9 bases fitting TRBD1. In germline, CDR1 is MNHEY, CDR2 SVGAGI. The V and J ends lost 2 bases and 5 bases, in that order; junction bases with no gene match: 9. This CDR3 has 16 amino acids. The CDR3 coding sequence is TGTGCCAGCAGTTACGGGACAGGGAATCGGATTACTGAAGCTTTCTTT. Amino acids: CASSYGTGNRITEAFF.

The V gene is TRBV5-1, the J gene TRBJ2-5; tentative D call: TRBD2 (6 bases). CDR1 is SGHRS, CDR2 YFSETQ, per germline. The CDR3 is made up of 13 amino acids. The germline V and J ends were trimmed by 4 bases and 2 bases, with 9 bases remaining between them. The CDR3 sequence: CASSKGLQETQYF. The DNA for the CDR3 is TGCGCCAGCAGCAAGGGACTGCAAGAGACCCAGTACTTC.

The chain has TRBV6-1 and TRBJ2-5, with a possible D match to TRBD1 (6 bases). Germline assignment: CDR1 MNHNS and CDR2 SASEGT. The ends were cut back, 0 bases at V and 7 bases at J, with 15 bases in the middle. This CDR3 is built from 15 residues. In DNA form, the CDR3 reads TGTGCCAGCAGTGAAGCATGGGCAGGGGTTGGGACCCAGTACTTC. Its protein is CASSEAWAGVGTQYF.

V gene TRBV11-2 combines with J gene TRBJ1-1; D not resolved. The V gene's germline CDR1 is SGHAT and CDR2 FQNNGV. V shed 7 bases and J shed 6 bases, with 15 bases lying between them. CDR3 size: 13 residues. CDR3 sequence: CASNAGSTPEAFF. CDR3 bases: TGTGCCAGCAATGCGGGAAGTACCCCTGAAGCTTTCTTT.

V usage is TRBV19 and J usage is TRBJ1-5; possible D gene TRBD1, 6 bases. Germline V gives CDR1 LNHDA, CDR2 SQIVND (reference sequence). The CDR3 extends over 14 amino acids. The V end was cut by 5 bases, the J end by 4 bases, with 12 bases between. CDR3 loop: CASSYRDTNQPQHF. The CDR3 nucleotides read TGTGCCAGTAGTTACCGGGACACAAATCAGCCCCAGCATTTT.

The chain links TRBV5-6 to TRBJ2-7; 16 bases align to TRBD2. The CDR3 runs 15 residues. The germline CDR1 and CDR2 sequences are SGHDT and YYEEEE. V dropped 3 bases and J dropped 9; count of bases not matched to a gene: 6. The CDR3 spells CASSWGTSGRDRQYF. The DNA for the CDR3 is TGTGCCAGCAGCTGGGGGACTAGCGGGAGGGATAGGCAGTACTTC.